This T cell receptor (beta chain) is from a study of T cell responses to AZD1222 COVID-19 vaccine (TCRdb year 2021). For context, the study as a whole: AZD1222 recipients whose second dose came at about 4 weeks and those whose second dose came at about 12 weeks were combined into one group, since spike-specific TCR depth and breadth did not differ between the two schedules. Trial participants were enrolled into age subgroups of 18-55, 56-69 and 70-plus years, which contained approximately 150, 28 and 58 TCR-sequenced participants, respectively. A total of 230 to 250 trial participants underwent TCR sequencing, of whom about 210 received two doses of AZD1222 and some 26 received two doses of the MenACWY control vaccine.

Broad study findings and their caveats: The 56-69-year group was small, and its depth increase did not reach significance, likely because of low power. Only six AZD1222 recipients were SARS-CoV-2 seropositive at baseline, limiting conclusions about previously exposed vaccinees. Participants were mostly white British and included more females than males, and it was suggested by the authors that clonal diversity may have been underestimated. Spike-specific TCR breadth and depth rose significantly after two AZD1222 doses compared with day 0 and with MenACWY recipients. Because no samples from the day 14 peak response were available, repertoires could be characterized only after the peak T cell response. The whole spike protein was spanned by vaccine-associated CD4 TCRs, and dominant responses were seen in regions 160-218 and 743-854. Reportedly, close to half of the unique spike-specific TCRs recognized epitopes lying outside the regions that are mutated in the B.1.351 and B.1.1.7 variants.

The time point tag for this specimen amounts to: baseline before first vaccination. Vaccinee samples came from UK trials COV001 and COV002, including a single-blind randomized controlled phase 2/3 trial of AZD1222 (ChAdOx1 nCoV-19) in healthy adults. For TCRbeta chain sequencing, PBMC samples were collected from trial participants at day 0 and at day 28 after the second dose. Trimming at the junction amounts to 7 bases on V and 4 bases on J, and the germline ends lie 32 bases apart. CDR1 SEHNR and CDR2 FQNEAQ are derived from the germline V gene (reference sequence). The cysteine opens and the phenylalanine closes a CDR3 of 20 amino acids. The DNA shown is the 60-base CDR3, in frame from base 1. The CDR3 regions of human TCRbeta chains were analyzed by immunosequencing. Regarding the original processing steps: Repertoire TCRs were checked for matches against a reference library of SARS-CoV-2-specific TCRs that had been generated using the MIRA antigen-specificity platform. Breadth meant the fraction of unique TCRs that were SARS-CoV-2-associated, whereas depth meant the fraction of total T cells that were SARS-CoV-2-associated. Using the MIRA data, every spike-specific TCR was mapped to the spike region that the TCR reacted to and assigned to either a CD4 or a CD8 class. Log10-transformed breadth and depth values were compared by one-way ANOVA with Sidak's multiple comparisons tests. TCRdb provides this immuneACCESS table in a form limited to in-frame rearrangements. Some clones are lacking; in checked studies, under half of them reflect an unresolved V gene, and why the rest are absent is not known. The D gene and trimming were derived from the DNA, and the V and J assignments and clone size from that table. The sample table lists some 170,000 clones, around 92% of them with a count of one. Of the sample, 0.9% is held by the ten largest clones.

This clone was picked up one time. Its antigen specificity is not known. Base-call qualities are not available, and no considerably larger clone is one nucleotide away. Source: peripheral blood, taken on day 0 of AZD1222 vaccination. This sequence was found in an adult in good health. Here the chain combines TRBV7-9 and TRBJ1-5, with TRBD1 tentatively as D gene (6 bases match). The DNA sequence is TGTGCCAGCACCTTCCCGGACAGTTACCTCTCTAGGGCTCCGAATCAGCCCCAGCATTTT. The resulting protein is CASTFPDSYLSRAPNQPQHF. Supplemented by the reference TRBV7-9 and TRBJ1-5 proteins around the CDR3, the complete variable domain is DTGVSQNPRHKITKRGQNVTFRCDPISEHNRLYWYRQTLGQGPEFLTYFQNEAQLEKSRLLSDRFSAERPKGSFSTLEIQRTEQGDSAMYLCASTFPDSYLSRAPNQPQHFGDGTRLSIL.